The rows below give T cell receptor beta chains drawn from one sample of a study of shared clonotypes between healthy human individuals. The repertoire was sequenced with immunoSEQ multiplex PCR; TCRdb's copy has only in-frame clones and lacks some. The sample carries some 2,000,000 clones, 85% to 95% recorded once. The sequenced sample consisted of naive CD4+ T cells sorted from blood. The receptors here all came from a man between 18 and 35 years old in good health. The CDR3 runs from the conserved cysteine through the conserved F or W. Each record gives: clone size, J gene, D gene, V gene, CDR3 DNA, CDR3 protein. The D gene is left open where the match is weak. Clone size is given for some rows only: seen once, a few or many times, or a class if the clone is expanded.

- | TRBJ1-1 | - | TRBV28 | TGTGCCAGCAGTTTGGGGACATCGAACACTGAAGCTTTCTTT | CASSLGTSNTEAFF
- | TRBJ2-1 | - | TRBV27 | TGTGCCAGCAGTTTAAGTCTCCGAATCGGTGAGCAGTTCTTC | CASSLSLRIGEQFF
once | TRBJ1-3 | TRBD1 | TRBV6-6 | TGTGCCAGTGAGAGCCAACAGGGGACAGGAAACACCATATATTTT | CASESQQGTGNTIYF
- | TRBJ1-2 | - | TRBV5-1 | TGCGCCAGCAGCTTCTCACAGAACTATGGCTACACCTTC | CASSFSQNYGYTF
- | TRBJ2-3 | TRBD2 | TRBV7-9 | TGTGCCAGCAGCCGCGGGACTAGCGGGCCCCTTGGCACAGATACGCAGTATTTT | CASSRGTSGPLGTDTQYF
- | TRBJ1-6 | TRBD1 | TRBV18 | TGTGCCAGCTCAAAGACAGGGCAACAAGCATCGCCCCTCCACTTT | CASSKTGQQASPLHF
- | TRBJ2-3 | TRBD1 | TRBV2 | TGTGCCATCGACAGGGGGCGAGGCACAGATACGCAGTATTTT | CAIDRGRGTDTQYF
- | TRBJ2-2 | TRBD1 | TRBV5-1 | TGCGCCAGCAGCTCCCGAAGCCCAACGACAGGGGTTGACACCGGGGAGCTGTTTTTT | CASSSRSPTTGVDTGELFF
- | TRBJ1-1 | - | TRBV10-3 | TGTGCCATCAGTGATGGGCGAGCGAACACTGAAGCTTTCTTT | CAISDGRANTEAFF
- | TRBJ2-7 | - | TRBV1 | TGCACCAGCAGCCAGCGTGGGACAGGGGGCTACGAGCAGTACTTC | CTSSQRGTGGYEQYF
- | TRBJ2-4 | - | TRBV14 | TGTGCCAGCAGCCAAGGGGCGGCTTCGAATCAGTACTTC | CASSQGAASNQYF
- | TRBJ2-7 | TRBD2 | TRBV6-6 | TGTGCCAGCAGGGATCTAGCGGGAGGGCCCTACGAGCAGTACTTC | CASRDLAGGPYEQYF
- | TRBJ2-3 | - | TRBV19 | TGTGCCAGTAGGGGGAGGTTGACAGACACGCAGTATTTT | CASRGRLTDTQYF
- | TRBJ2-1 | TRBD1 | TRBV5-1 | TGCGCCAGCAGCTGGAGGACAGGGGAGTCCAATGAGCAGTTCTTC | CASSWRTGESNEQFF
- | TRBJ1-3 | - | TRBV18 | TGTGCCAGCTCAGGGTCCTCTCGAGGCTCTGGAAACACCATATATTTT | CASSGSSRGSGNTIYF
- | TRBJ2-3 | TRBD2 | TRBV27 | TGTGCCAGCAGCCGTAGCGGGGGCACTAATACGCAGTATTTT | CASSRSGGTNTQYF
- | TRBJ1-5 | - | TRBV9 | TGTGCCAGCAGCGACCCTATCGGACAGCATAGCAATCAGCCCCAGCATTTT | CASSDPIGQHSNQPQHF
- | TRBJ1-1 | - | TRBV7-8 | TGTGCCAGCAGCAGAAGCCGGGGTCAGGACACTGAAGCTTTCTTT | CASSRSRGQDTEAFF
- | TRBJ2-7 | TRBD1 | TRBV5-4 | TGTGCCAGCAGCTTGGCCGGGACAGGTTCCTACGAGCAGTACTTC | CASSLAGTGSYEQYF
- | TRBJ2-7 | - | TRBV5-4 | TGTGCCAGCAGCTTGGGAACCGCCTTGGGCTCCTACGAGCAGTACTTC | CASSLGTALGSYEQYF
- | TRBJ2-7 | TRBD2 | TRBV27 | TGTGCCAGCAGTTTGAGGGGACTAGCGGGAGAGATGTACGAGCAGTACTTC | CASSLRGLAGEMYEQYF
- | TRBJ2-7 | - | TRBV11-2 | TGTGCCAGCAGCTTATTGCAGGGGGGGGCCGAGCAGTACTTC | CASSLLQGGAEQYF
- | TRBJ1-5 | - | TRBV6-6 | TGTGCCAGCAGAAATAGCAATCAGCCCCAGCATTTT | CASRNSNQPQHF
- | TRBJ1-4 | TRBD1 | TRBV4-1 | TGCGCCAGCAGCCAACCCGGGACAGGGGTCGAAAAACTGTTTTTT | CASSQPGTGVEKLFF
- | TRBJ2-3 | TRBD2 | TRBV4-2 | TGTGCCAGCAGCCAGGACCGGGGACTAGCGGGGGTCACAGATACGCAGTATTTT | CASSQDRGLAGVTDTQYF
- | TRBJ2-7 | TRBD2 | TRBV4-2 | TGTGCCAGCAGCCCCTCAGCGGGAGGGCCGGCCTACGAGCAGTACTTC | CASSPSAGGPAYEQYF
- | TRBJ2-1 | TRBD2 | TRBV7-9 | TGTGCCAGCAGCCAGAGACTAGCGGGAGGGCTTAGCAATGAGCAGTTCTTC | CASSQRLAGGLSNEQFF
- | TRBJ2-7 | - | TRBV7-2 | TGTGCCAGCAGTTCTTTGATCTACGAGCAGTACTTC | CASSSLIYEQYF
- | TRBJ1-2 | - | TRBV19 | TGTGCCAGTAGTATACTCGTGCAGCCCTACCGCTATGGCTACACCTTC | CASSILVQPYRYGYTF
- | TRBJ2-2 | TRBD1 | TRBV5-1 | TGCGCCAGCAGCTGGGACAGCACCGGGGAGCTGTTTTTT | CASSWDSTGELFF
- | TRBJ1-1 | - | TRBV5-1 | TGCGCCAGCAGCTGGGCTATGAACACTGAAGCTTTCTTT | CASSWAMNTEAFF
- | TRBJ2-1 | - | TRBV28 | TGTGCCAGCAGTTTACGGACGGCCGGCCGGCAGTTCTTC | CASSLRTAGRQFF
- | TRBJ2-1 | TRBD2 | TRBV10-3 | TGTGCCATCAGTCGGACTAGCGGGACCCTCTCCTACAATGAGCAGTTCTTC | CAISRTSGTLSYNEQFF
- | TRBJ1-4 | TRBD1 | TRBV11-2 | TGTGCCAGCAGCTTGGCGCACAGGGGGTTGGGTGAAAAACTGTTTTTT | CASSLAHRGLGEKLFF
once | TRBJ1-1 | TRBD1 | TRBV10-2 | TGCGCCAGCAGTGCCCGGGGCGGACAGGCGTACACTGAAGCTTTCTTT | CASSARGGQAYTEAFF
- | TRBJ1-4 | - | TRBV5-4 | TGTGCCAGCAGCTTGAGGACCGCAACTAATGAAAAACTGTTTTTT | CASSLRTATNEKLFF
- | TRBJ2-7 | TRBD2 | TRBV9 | TGTGCCAGCAGTGTCGGACTAGCCGCTTCCTACGAGCAGTACTTC | CASSVGLAASYEQYF
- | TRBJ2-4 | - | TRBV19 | TGTGCCAGTAAAGCTCCTAGAGCCAAAAACATTCAGTACTTC | CASKAPRAKNIQYF
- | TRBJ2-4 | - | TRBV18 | TGTGCCAGCTCACCACCCGCTCCCAAAAACATTCAGTACTTC | CASSPPAPKNIQYF
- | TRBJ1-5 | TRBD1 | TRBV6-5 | TGTGCCAGCAGTTCCTCAGGGGGAAGTCAGCCCCAGCATTTT | CASSSSGGSQPQHF